Below are 12 T cell receptor beta chains sequenced from a single sample in a study of T cells in tuberculosis. The table came from immunoSEQ multiplex PCR; TCRdb's copy has only in-frame clones and leaves some out. The data contain tens of thousands of clones, about 94% of them seen just once; the ten biggest clones take up 9.5% to 13%. The specimen was PBMCs. The receptors here all came from a donor between 10 and 29 years old with latent tuberculosis or without tuberculosis infection. Some clones in this sample may be carry-over from other donors' samples.

This clone has just one count. The rearrangement joins TRBV7-9 to TRBJ2-7; D not certain. The CDR3 spans 14 residues. Looked up from germline, CDR1 is SEHNR and CDR2 is FQNEAQ (reference sequence). The ends were cut back, 5 bases at V and 6 bases at J, with 17 bases in the middle. The chain's CDR3 is CASSIHGSVSEQYF. CDR3 nucleotides: TGTGCCAGCAGCATCCACGGGTCCGTATCCGAGCAGTACTTC.

Here the CDR3 DNA reads TGTGCCAGCAGCACGGGGACAGGGAGGTCAAAGACCCAGTACTTC. This codes for CASSTGTGRSKTQYF. This sequence joins TRBV7-2 and TRBJ2-5; 9 positions agree with TRBD1. The CDR3 totals 15 residues. The germline V gene has CDR1 SGHTA and CDR2 FQGNSA. J lost 6 bases, V lost 5 bases, and 10 bases had no gene match.

The chain couples TRBV19 to TRBJ1-3; 8 nucleotides match TRBD1. The germline gives CDR1 LNHDA, CDR2 SQIVND (reference sequence). The CDR3 consists of 15 residues. V lost 7 bases, J lost 3 bases, and 8 bases stayed unmatched. CDR3 DNA sequence: TGTGCCAGTACCGACAGGGGAAGCTATGGAAACACCATATATTTT. This gives the protein CASTDRGSYGNTIYF.

The V gene is TRBV30, the J gene TRBJ2-1, with D maybe TRBD2 (6 bases). V was cut by 0 bases and J by 13 bases, with 13 bases left in between. There are 12 residues in the CDR3. Looked up from germline, CDR1 is GTSNPN and CDR2 is SVGIG (reference sequence). DNA for the CDR3: TGTGCCTGGAGTGTCGGAGAGGGACTTCAGTTCTTC. It codes for CAWSVGEGLQFF.

This chain links TRBV5-1 with TRBJ1-1; D is uncertain. The CDR3 contains 14 residues. V lost 3 bases and J lost 0, with 9 bases in between. CDR1 and CDR2 (germline): SGHRS, YFSETQ. CDR3 residues: CASSSQQMNTEAFF. The DNA of the CDR3 is TGCGCCAGCAGCTCCCAACAGATGAACACTGAAGCTTTCTTT.

The V gene is TRBV27, the J gene TRBJ2-7, with D perhaps TRBD1 (6 bases). The CDR3 consists of 13 residues. Trimming removed 6 bases from V and 3 bases from J, with 12 bases in between. Germline-derived CDR1 and CDR2 are MNHEY and SMNVEV (reference sequence). The CDR3 sequence is CASSQIQGYEQYF. CDR3 coding DNA: TGTGCCAGCAGCCAAATACAGGGCTACGAGCAGTACTTC.

The CDR3 protein is CASSGHRGGSDTQYF. CDR3 in DNA: TGTGCCAGCAGTGGGCACAGGGGGGGATCAGATACGCAGTATTTT. This chain uses TRBV6-1 with TRBJ2-3, with D perhaps TRBD1 (8 bases). The ends were cut back, 4 bases at V and 4 bases at J, with 15 bases in the middle. CDR1 is MNHNS, CDR2 SASEGT, per germline. The length of the CDR3 is 15 residues.

The chain recombines TRBV20-1 with TRBJ2-7, with D unresolved. The CDR3 has 10 residues. CDR1 is DFQATT, CDR2 SNEGSKA, per germline (reference sequence). V was pared by 6 bases and J by 6 bases, with 9 bases between. This CDR3 is CSAARGEQYF. The CDR3 DNA reads as TGCAGTGCGGCGAGAGGCGAGCAGTACTTC.

This chain uses TRBV15 with TRBJ2-4; the D is unclear. Germline V gives CDR1 LNHNV, CDR2 YYDKDF (reference sequence). V lost 3 bases and J 1 base, leaving 16 bases between the germline ends. There are 17 residues in the CDR3. CDR3 sequence reads: CATSRHPGSTAKNIQYF. CDR3 nucleotides: TGTGCCACCAGCAGGCATCCCGGTAGTACGGCCAAAAACATTCAGTACTTC.

The chain is built from TRBV14 and TRBJ2-2; TRBD1 matches 9 bases. This CDR3 spans 14 amino acids. Per the germline V gene, CDR1 is SGHDN and CDR2 is FVKESK. The ends lost 9 bases at V and 5 bases at J; junction bases unmatched: 7. The CDR3 protein is CASTDGTGTGELFF. The CDR3 DNA reads as TGTGCCAGTACAGACGGGACAGGGACCGGGGAGCTGTTTTTT.

V usage is TRBV6-5 and J usage is TRBJ1-2; 9 bases map to TRBD1. Germline V gene data show CDR1 as MNHEY and CDR2 as SVGAGI. V lost 7 bases and J lost 4; bases outside the gene matches: 1. The CDR3 covers 12 residues. This CDR3 reads CASKDRGYGYTF. The DNA of the CDR3 is TGTGCCAGCAAGGACAGGGGCTATGGCTACACCTTC.

The chain links TRBV19 to TRBJ1-5, with 7 bases matching TRBD1. Per the germline V gene, CDR1 is LNHDA and CDR2 is SQIVND (reference sequence). Losses at the gene ends were 4 bases for V and 5 bases for J; bases not matched to a gene: 11. CDR3 length equals 16 residues. The CDR3 protein is CASSRGQATRHQPQHF. CDR3 nucleotide sequence: TGTGCCAGTAGTAGAGGACAGGCCACGCGGCATCAGCCCCAGCATTTT.